This T cell receptor (beta chain) was sequenced for a study of blood T cell repertoires in COVID-19. Ages ranged from roughly 18 to 100 years, with residence in 24 US areas. Donors of Cohort 3 who recovered were those that had two negative PCRs, clearance, or symptom resolution. Authors' methods: Amplification of reference gene primers was used by the study to estimate nucleated cell counts. The assay was immunoSEQ multiplex PCR, and TCRdb's table has in-frame clones only and misses some. V and J calls and clone size are as listed in that table; D and trimming were resolved from the DNA. Of over 250,000 clones listed, 80% to 90% are singletons. Germline CDR1 MNHEY, CDR2 SVGAGI. The CDR3 contains 16 residues. V lost 0 bases and J lost 3, with 14 bases in between.

The receptor was isolated from a man aged 40-50 years who had recovered from COVID-19. Sequencing used PBMCs or T cells enriched from blood (not recorded which). The chain has TRBV6-5 and TRBJ1-1, with no clear D. The DNA of the CDR3 is TGTGCCAGCAGTTACTCCATTGCCCCGGGGTACACTGAAGCTTTCTTT. Protein: CASSYSIAPGYTEAFF.